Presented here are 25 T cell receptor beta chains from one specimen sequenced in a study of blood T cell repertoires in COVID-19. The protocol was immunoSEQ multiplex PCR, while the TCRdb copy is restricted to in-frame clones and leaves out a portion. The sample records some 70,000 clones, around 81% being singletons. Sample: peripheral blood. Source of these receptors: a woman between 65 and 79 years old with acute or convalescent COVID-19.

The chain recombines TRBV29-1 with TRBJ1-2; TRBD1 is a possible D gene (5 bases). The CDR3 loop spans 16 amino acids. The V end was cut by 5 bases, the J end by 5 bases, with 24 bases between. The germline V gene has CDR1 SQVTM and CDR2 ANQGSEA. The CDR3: CSVPAGLTSSYYGYTF. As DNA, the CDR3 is TGCAGCGTTCCAGCGGGGCTCACATCATCGTATTATGGCTACACCTTC.

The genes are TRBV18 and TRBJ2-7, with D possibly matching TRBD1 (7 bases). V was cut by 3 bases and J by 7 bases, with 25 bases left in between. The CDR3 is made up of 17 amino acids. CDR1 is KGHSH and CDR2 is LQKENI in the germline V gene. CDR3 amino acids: CASSPRDSGGGLGEQYF. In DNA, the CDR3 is TGTGCCAGCTCACCCCGGGACAGTGGTGGAGGGCTAGGGGAGCAGTACTTC.

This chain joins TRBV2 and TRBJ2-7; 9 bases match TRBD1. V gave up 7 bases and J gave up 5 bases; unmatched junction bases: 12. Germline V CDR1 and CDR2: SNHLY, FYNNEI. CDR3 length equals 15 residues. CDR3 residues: CASNLVGQGHNEQYF. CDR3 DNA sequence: TGTGCCAGCAACCTCGTAGGACAGGGGCATAACGAGCAGTACTTC.

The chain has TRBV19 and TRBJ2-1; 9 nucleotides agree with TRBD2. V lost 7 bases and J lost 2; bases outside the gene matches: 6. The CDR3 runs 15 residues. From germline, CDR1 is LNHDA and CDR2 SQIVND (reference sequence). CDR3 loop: CASIGGRATYNEQFF. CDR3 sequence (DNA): TGTGCCAGTATAGGCGGGAGGGCCACCTACAATGAGCAGTTCTTC.

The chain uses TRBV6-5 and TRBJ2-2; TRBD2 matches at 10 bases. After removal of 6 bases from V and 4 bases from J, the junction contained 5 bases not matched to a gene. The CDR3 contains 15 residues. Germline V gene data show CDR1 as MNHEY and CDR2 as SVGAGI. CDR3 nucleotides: TGTGCCAGCAGAAAGCCTAGCGGGGGCACCGGGGAGCTGTTTTTT. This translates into CASRKPSGGTGELFF.

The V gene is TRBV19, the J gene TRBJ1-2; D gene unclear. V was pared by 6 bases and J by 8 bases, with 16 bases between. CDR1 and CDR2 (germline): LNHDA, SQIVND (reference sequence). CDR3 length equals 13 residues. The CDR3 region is CASSPKTGGGYTF. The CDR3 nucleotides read TGTGCCAGTAGCCCTAAGACGGGCGGGGGCTACACCTTC.

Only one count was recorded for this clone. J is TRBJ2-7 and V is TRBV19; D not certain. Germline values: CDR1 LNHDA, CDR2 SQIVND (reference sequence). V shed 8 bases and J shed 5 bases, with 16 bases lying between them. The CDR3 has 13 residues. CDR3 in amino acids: CASRAPNVDEQYF. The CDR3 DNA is TGTGCCAGTCGAGCCCCAAACGTCGACGAGCAGTACTTC.

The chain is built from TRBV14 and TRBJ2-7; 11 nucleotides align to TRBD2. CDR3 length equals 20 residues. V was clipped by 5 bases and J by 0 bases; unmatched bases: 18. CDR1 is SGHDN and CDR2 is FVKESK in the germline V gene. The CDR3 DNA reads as TGTGCCAGCAGCTCCACAGGGCCCGGGACTAGCGGACCGAGCTCCTACGAGCAGTACTTC. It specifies CASSSTGPGTSGPSSYEQYF. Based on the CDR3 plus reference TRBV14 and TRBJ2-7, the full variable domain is EAGVTQFPSHSVIEKGQTVTLRCDPISGHDNLYWYRRVMGKEIKFLLHFVKESKQDESGMPNNRFLAERTGGTYSTLKVQPAELEDSGVYFCASSSTGPGTSGPSSYEQYFGPGTRLTVT.

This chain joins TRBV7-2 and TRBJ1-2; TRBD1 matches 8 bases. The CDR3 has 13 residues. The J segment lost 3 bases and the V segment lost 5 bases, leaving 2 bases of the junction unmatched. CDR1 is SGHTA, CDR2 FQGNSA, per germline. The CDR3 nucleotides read TGTGCCAGCAGCCGGGACAGGCACTATGGCTACACCTTC. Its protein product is CASSRDRHYGYTF.

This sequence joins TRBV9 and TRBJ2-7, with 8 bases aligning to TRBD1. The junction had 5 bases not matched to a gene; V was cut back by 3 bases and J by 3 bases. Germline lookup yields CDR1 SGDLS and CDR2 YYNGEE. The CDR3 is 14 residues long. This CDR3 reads CASSATTGVYEQYF. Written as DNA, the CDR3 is TGTGCCAGCAGCGCAACGACAGGGGTCTACGAGCAGTACTTC.

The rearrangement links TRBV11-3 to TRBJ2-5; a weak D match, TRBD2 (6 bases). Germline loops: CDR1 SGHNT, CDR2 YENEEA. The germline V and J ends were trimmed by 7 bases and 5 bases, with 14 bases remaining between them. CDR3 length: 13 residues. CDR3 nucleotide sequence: TGTGCCAGCACCGGGCGGGGAGGTGAGACCCAGTACTTC. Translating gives CASTGRGGETQYF.

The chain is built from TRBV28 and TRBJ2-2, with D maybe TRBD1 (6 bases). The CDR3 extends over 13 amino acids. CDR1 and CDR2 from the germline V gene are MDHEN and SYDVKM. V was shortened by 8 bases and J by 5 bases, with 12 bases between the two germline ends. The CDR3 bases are TGTGCCAGCTCCGGACAGATTACCGGGGAGCTGTTTTTT. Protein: CASSGQITGELFF.

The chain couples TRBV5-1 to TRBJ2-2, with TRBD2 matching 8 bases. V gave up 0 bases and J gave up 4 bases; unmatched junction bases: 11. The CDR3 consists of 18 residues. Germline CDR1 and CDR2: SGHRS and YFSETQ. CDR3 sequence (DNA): TGCGCCAGCAGCTTGGGGGCGGGAGGTGATCACGGCACCGGGGAGCTGTTTTTT. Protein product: CASSLGAGGDHGTGELFF. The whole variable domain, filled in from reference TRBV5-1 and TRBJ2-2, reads KAGVTQTPRYLIKTRGQQVTLSCSPISGHRSVSWYQQTPGQGLQFLFEYFSETQRNKGNFPGRFSGRQFSNSRSEMNVSTLELGDSALYLCASSLGAGGDHGTGELFFGEGSRLTVL.

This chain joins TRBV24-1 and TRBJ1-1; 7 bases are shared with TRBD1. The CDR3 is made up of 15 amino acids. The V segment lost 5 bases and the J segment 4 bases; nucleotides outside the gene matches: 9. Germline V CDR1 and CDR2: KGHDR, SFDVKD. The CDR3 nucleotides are TGTGCCACCAGTGCCCTTAGACAGGGCGGCACTGAAGCTTTCTTT. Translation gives CATSALRQGGTEAFF.

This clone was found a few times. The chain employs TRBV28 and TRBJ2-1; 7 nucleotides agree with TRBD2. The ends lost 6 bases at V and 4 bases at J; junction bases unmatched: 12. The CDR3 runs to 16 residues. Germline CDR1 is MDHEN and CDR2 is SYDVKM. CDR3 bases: TGTGCCAGCAGGGGCGTGGGGGGGATCCCATACAATGAGCAGTTCTTC. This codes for CASRGVGGIPYNEQFF.

The CDR3 coding sequence is TGCGCCGCGGGACAGGGGGCGATGAACACTGAAGCTTTCTTT. Its translation is CAAGQGAMNTEAFF. The rearrangement links TRBV5-1 to TRBJ1-1, with 12 positions matching TRBD1. Losses at the gene ends were 10 bases for V and 0 bases for J; bases not matched to a gene: 4. This CDR3 is built from 14 residues. CDR1 SGHRS and CDR2 YFSETQ come from the germline V gene.

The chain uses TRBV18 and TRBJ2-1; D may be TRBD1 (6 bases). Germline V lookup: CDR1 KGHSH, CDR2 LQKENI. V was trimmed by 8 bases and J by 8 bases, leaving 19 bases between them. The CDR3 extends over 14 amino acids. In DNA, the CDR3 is TGTGCCAGCCAAGGGCCCTCAGGGGTGGATGAGCAGTTCTTC. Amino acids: CASQGPSGVDEQFF. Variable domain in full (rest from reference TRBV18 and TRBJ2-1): NAGVMQNPRHLVRRRGQEARLRCSPMKGHSHVYWYRQLPEEGLKFMVYLQKENIIDESGMPKERFSAEFPKEGPSILRIQQVVRGDSAAYFCASQGPSGVDEQFFGPGTRLTVL.

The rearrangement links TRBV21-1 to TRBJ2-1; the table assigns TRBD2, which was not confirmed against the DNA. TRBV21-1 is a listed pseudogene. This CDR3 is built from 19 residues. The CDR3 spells CASSKAILAGGLHGNEQFF. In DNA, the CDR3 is TGTGCCAGCAGCAAAGCGATCCTAGCGGGAGGCTTGCACGGCAATGAGCAGTTCTTC.

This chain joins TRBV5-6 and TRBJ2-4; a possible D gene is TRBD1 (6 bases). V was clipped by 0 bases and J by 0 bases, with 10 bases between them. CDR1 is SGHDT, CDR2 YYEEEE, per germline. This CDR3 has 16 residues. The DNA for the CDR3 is TGTGCCAGCAGCTTGGTGGGGGCGGGAGCCAAAAACATTCAGTACTTC. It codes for CASSLVGAGAKNIQYF.

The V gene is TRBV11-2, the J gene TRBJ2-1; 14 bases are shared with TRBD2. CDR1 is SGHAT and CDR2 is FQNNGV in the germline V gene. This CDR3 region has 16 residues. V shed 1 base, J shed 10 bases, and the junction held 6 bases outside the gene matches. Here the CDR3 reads CASSLGLAGGPGEQFF. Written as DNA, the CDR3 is TGTGCCAGCAGCTTAGGACTAGCGGGAGGGCCGGGGGAGCAGTTCTTC.

CDR3 sequence: CATSTARGYQPQHF. CDR3 DNA: TGTGCCACCAGCACCGCGCGGGGGTATCAGCCCCAGCATTTT. The rearrangement uses TRBV15 and TRBJ1-5; the D gene is possibly TRBD1 (5 bases). The V gene lost 4 bases and the J gene lost 5 bases, with 12 bases spanning the gap. Germline CDR1 LNHNV, CDR2 YYDKDF (reference sequence). The CDR3 loop spans 14 amino acids.

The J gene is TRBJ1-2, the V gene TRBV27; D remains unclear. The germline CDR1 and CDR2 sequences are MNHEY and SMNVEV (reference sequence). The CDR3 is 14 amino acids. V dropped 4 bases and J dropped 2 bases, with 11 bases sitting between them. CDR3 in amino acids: CASSYGARNYGYTF. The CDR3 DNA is TGTGCCAGCAGTTATGGCGCTAGGAACTATGGCTACACCTTC.

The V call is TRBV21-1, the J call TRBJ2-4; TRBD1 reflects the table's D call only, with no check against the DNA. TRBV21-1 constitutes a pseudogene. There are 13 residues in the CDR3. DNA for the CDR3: TGTGCCAGCACTCCGGACAGTGAAAACATTCAGTACTTC. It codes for CASTPDSENIQYF.

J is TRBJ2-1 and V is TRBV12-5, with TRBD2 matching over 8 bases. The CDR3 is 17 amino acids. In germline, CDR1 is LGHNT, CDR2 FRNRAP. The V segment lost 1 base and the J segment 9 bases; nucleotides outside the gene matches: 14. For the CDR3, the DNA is TGTGCTAGTGGTTTGGCCACGACATTGGGACTAGATGGTGAGCAGTTCTTC. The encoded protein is CASGLATTLGLDGEQFF.

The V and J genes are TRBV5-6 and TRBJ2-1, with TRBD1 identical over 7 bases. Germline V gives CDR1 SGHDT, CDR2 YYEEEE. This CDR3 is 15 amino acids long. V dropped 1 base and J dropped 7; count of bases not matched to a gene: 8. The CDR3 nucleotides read TGTGCCAGCAGCTTGTTCCAGGGGGTTTATAATGAGCAGTTCTTC. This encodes CASSLFQGVYNEQFF. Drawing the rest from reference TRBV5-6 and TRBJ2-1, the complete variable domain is DAGVTQSPTHLIKTRGQQVTLRCSPKSGHDTVSWYQQALGQGPQFIFQYYEEEERQRGNFPDRFSGHQFPNYSSELNVNALLLGDSALYLCASSLFQGVYNEQFFGPGTRLTVL.